This entry lists 6 T cell receptor beta chains sequenced from one sample in a study of regulatory T cells in long-lasting Graves disease. Arm-PCR with iRepertoire HTBI primers amplified the CDR3 regions for these TCR beta libraries. TCRdb reprocessed the multiplex PCR reads with MiXCR, giving one entry per CDR3 protein. The sample comprises 250,000 to 300,000 distinct CDR3 sequences, 22% of which are singletons, and 56% rests with the top ten. Time point described: persistent/refractory GD, antithyroid drugs over 5 years with positive TRAb. Extracted PBMC RNA gave rise to the TCR library. The source material was peripheral blood mononuclear cells (PBMCs), sampled when the disease was refractory, from a patient treated with antithyroid drugs. Receptor source: a female donor with Graves disease.

The rearrangement links TRBV7-2 to TRBJ2-7; D possibly corresponds to TRBD2 (6 bases). This CDR3 has 16 amino acids. Germline values: CDR1 SGHTA, CDR2 FQGNSA. V was shortened by 1 base and J by 0 bases, with 13 bases between the two germline ends. The CDR3 DNA is TGTGCCAGCAGCTTAGACCCCGGGACTGCCTCCTACGAGCAGTACTTC. This translates into CASSLDPGTASYEQYF.

The chain employs TRBV27 and TRBJ2-1, with unresolved D. Germline lookup yields CDR1 MNHEY and CDR2 SMNVEV (reference sequence). This CDR3 comprises 12 residues. The V end lost 8 bases, the J end lost 8 bases, and 13 bases lay between the germline ends. The CDR3 loop is CASGRLGDEQFF. CDR3 DNA: TGTGCCAGCGGGCGGTTGGGCGATGAGCAGTTCTTC.

This clonotype was observed at least ten times. The chain combines TRBV11-2 with TRBJ2-7; D gene unclear. This CDR3 is built from 14 residues. With 0 bases removed from V and 5 bases from J, the gap between germline ends came to 11 bases. CDR1 and CDR2 from the germline V gene are SGHAT and FQNNGV. CDR3: CASSLDSRKNEQYF. As DNA, the CDR3 is TGTGCCAGCAGCTTAGATTCTCGGAAAAACGAGCAGTACTTC.

The table lists this clonotype with a count of one. A single base separates this from a much larger clone, so it may be a read error. The chain employs TRBV6-7 and TRBJ2-2, with D possibly being TRBD2 (6 bases). TRBV6-7 is an ORF, with its function uncertain. The CDR3 has 18 amino acids. V was cut by 8 bases and J by 5 bases, with 27 bases left in between. The CDR3 DNA is TGTGCCAGCGGAACGACTGGCGGCCGGGGGTCGGTAACCGGGGAGCTGTTTTTT. Translation: CASGTTGGRGSVTGELFF.

As to this clonotype: Given a much more abundant clone one base away, this may be a read error. This chain uses TRBV9 with TRBJ2-5; 10 nucleotides agree with TRBD1. The end of the DNA aligns better with TRBJ2-7, so the J call may be wrong. The CDR3 extends over 13 amino acids. Per the germline V gene, CDR1 is SGDLS and CDR2 is YYNGEE. CDR3 residues: CASSSGTGDEQYF. The CDR3 region has the DNA TGTGCCAGCAGCTCCGGGACAGGGGACGAGCAGTACTTC.

This chain links TRBV6-2 or TRBV6-3 with TRBJ1-5; D gene ambiguous. The CDR3 is 14 residues long. Trimming removed 2 bases at V and 1 base at J, with 6 bases between. Per the germline V gene, CDR1 is MNHEY and CDR2 is SVGEGT. CDR3 bases: TGTGCCAGCAGTTACACGCTGAGCAATCAGCCCCAGCATTTT. Its translation: CASSYTLSNQPQHF.